This T cell receptor (beta chain) was identified in a study of CD8 T cells in Susac syndrome (dated by TCRdb to about 2019). The study in broad terms: Of the Susac syndrome patients who were sequenced, roughly 6 had clinically active disease and eight were in clinical remission. Susac syndrome patients were therapy-naive, on corticosteroids (some also receiving IVIg), or on IVIg alone at blood withdrawal. Whether CD8+ T cell activation and differentiation in Susac syndrome was antigen driven was tested using repertoire sequencing.

Reading the germline V gene gives CDR1 SQVTM and CDR2 ANQGSEA. Its CDR3 holds 12 amino acids, cysteine through phenylalanine. Of the read, only the CDR3 DNA is kept; its 36 bases are in frame from base 1. Study-wide conclusions, independent of this receptor: The number of individuals in the TCR sequencing and HLA analysis was acknowledged as relatively small. In patients with Susac syndrome, the CD4+ T cell repertoire showed no detectable clonal expansion.

High-throughput TCR beta sequencing profiled peripheral blood CD8+ and CD4+ T cells from healthy donors, Susac syndrome patients and multiple sclerosis patients. Susac syndrome patients met recently defined diagnostic criteria for definite or probable disease. CD8+ TEMRA cells were enriched by FACS, while bulk CD8+ and CD4+ T cells were purified by magnetic negative isolation. Blood was collected in EDTA tubes and processed within 24 hours, with PBMCs isolated through density gradient centrifugation. PBMCs intended for TCR sequencing were frozen in liquid nitrogen and were later thawed in a 37 degrees C water bath. Purity of sorted or isolated CD4+, CD8+ and CD8+ TEMRA cells was at least 90%. As concerns this clonotype: The antigen it recognizes is unknown. Base qualities are not provided; no much larger clone lies one nucleotide away.

RNA was extracted with the RNeasy kit and 0.5 to 1 ug was reverse transcribed using random hexamers. The immunoSEQ multiplex PCR assay, covering 54 Vbeta and 13 Jbeta segments, was used to amplify TCR beta CDR3 regions. PCR amplification bias was corrected by using a synthetic template baseline for primer optimization and computational correction. The study's own analysis went as follows. Reads were annotated to V, D and J genes per IMGT and analyzed with immunoSEQ Analyzer, keeping only productive sequences. Clonality was calculated as one minus the Shannon entropy normalized by log2 of the number of productive unique sequences. For each patient and control, public and private clones were evaluated among the 100 most prevalent clones. Clones were defined as Susac-specific when absent from the healthy and MS cohorts, from approximately 1,100 published viral clones and from other ImmuneACCESS disease sequences. TCRdb's own reprocessing of the public reads used fastp at Q25 and MiXCR and kept productive beta chains. Merged by CDR3 protein, the rows form single entries marked with the most common genes and DNA. TCRdb's processing, not the study's, gives the V and J calls here. This sample is represented by about 120,000 distinct CDR3 sequences; 96% of them were singletons. Of the sample, less than 0.15% is held by the ten largest clones.

The rearranged chain carries TRBV29-1 and TRBJ1-4; perhaps TRBD1 is the D gene, with 5 bases matching. The sequenced sample was CD4+ T cells from PBMCs. The TCR sequence derives from a human donor with Susac syndrome. The DNA is as follows: TGCAGTGGTTGGGGGACGGAAGAAAAACTGTTTTTT. Translated, this is CSGWGTEEKLFF. This CDR3, with the reference TRBV29-1 and TRBJ1-4 proteins standing in past its ends, gives the full variable domain SAVISQKPSRDICQRGTSLTIQCQVDSQVTMMFWYRQQPGQSLTLIATANQGSEATYESGFVIDKFPISRPNLTFSTLTVSNMSPEDSSIYLCSGWGTEEKLFFGSGTQLSVL.